Following are 15 T cell receptor beta chains from one sample sequenced in a study of blood T cells in healthy people across ages. It was with a sample-barcoded 5' primer and a J-beta primer mix that a second PCR of about 7 to 12 cycles was run. Using its own MiXCR run on the 5' RACE reads, TCRdb lists one record per CDR3 protein. The table has some 1.1 million distinct CDR3 sequences, around two fifths seen once. Specimen: blood. These receptors originate from a young man in good health.

This clonotype turned up a few times. The chain links TRBV6-5 to TRBJ2-3; 9 bases are shared with TRBD2. This CDR3 region has 15 residues. Per the germline V gene, CDR1 is MNHEY and CDR2 is SVGAGI. Trimming cost V 5 bases and J 5 bases; bases outside gene matches: 8. The CDR3 sequence is CASSLAGFPGDTQYF. CDR3 DNA sequence: TGTGCCAGCAGTCTAGCGGGGTTTCCGGGAGATACGCAGTATTTT.

The CDR3 nucleotides read TGTGCCAGCAGCCAAGAGGAGGCAAAACTGTTTTTT. Its protein product is CASSQEEAKLFF. J is TRBJ1-4 and V is TRBV3-1; no clear D. Germline values: CDR1 LGHDT, CDR2 YNNKEL (reference sequence). The CDR3 consists of 12 residues. Trimming stripped 0 bases from V and 10 bases from J, with 6 bases between.

The rearrangement uses TRBV5-6 and TRBJ2-2; 7 bases fit TRBD1. Germline assignment: CDR1 SGHDT and CDR2 YYEEEE. This CDR3 spans 14 amino acids. J was trimmed by 9 bases and V by 3 bases; bases with no gene match: 8. The CDR3 DNA reads TGTGCCAGCAGCTCTAGGGGGCTCGCCTGGGAGCTGTTTTTT. As protein: CASSSRGLAWELFF.

This clonotype has only a few counts. This chain uses TRBV10-3 with TRBJ1-2, with D tentatively TRBD1 (5 bases). Germline V CDR1 and CDR2: ENHRY, SYGVKD. The CDR3 covers 14 residues. V was trimmed by 8 bases and J by 1 base, leaving 14 bases between them. The CDR3 sequence: CAIREKGLNYGYTF. DNA of the CDR3: TGTGCCATCCGCGAGAAGGGGCTTAACTATGGCTACACCTTC.

There are a few counts of this clonotype. The chain links TRBV6-1 to TRBJ1-2; possible D gene TRBD1, 5 bases. This CDR3 has 15 amino acids. Germline CDR1 and CDR2: MNHNS and SASEGT. V dropped 3 bases and J dropped 4 bases, with 15 bases sitting between them. The CDR3 nucleotides read TGTGCCAGCAGTGATTTGAGGGGCCCTACCTATGGCTACACCTTC. Protein sequence: CASSDLRGPTYGYTF.

V usage is TRBV20-1 and J usage is TRBJ1-2, with D hard to call. CDR1 is DFQATT, CDR2 SNEGSKA, per germline (reference sequence). The CDR3 sequence is 8 residues long. CDR3 DNA sequence: TGCAAATCGGAAGGCTACACCTTC. This sequence encodes CKSEGYTF.

CDR3 nucleotides: TGTGCCAGCTCACCTGTACAGACCCACCAAGCTTTCTTT. Amino acid sequence: CASSPVQTHQAFF. This chain uses TRBV18 with TRBJ1-1; D gene uncertain. The V end lost 3 bases, the J end lost 9 bases, and 14 bases lay between the germline ends. This CDR3 contains 13 residues. CDR1 and CDR2 (germline): KGHSH, LQKENI.

Many counts were recorded for this clonotype. This chain connects TRBV20-1 to TRBJ2-3; 14 nucleotides line up with TRBD2. The junction had 8 bases not matched to a gene; V was cut back by 4 bases and J by 11 bases. The CDR3 extends over 14 amino acids. Per the germline V gene, CDR1 is DFQATT and CDR2 is SNEGSKA (reference sequence). CDR3 nucleotide sequence: TGCAGTGCTACCCAGACTAGCGGGGGGGCGGGGCAGTATTTT. Protein sequence: CSATQTSGGAGQYF.

A few counts support this clonotype. The gene calls are TRBV12-3 or TRBV12-4 and TRBJ2-1; 7 bases align to TRBD2. The trim removed 5 bases at V and 2 bases at J, leaving 12 bases unmatched. The CDR3 has 17 amino acids. The chain's CDR3 is CASSLLTSHLTYNEQFF. The CDR3 DNA is TGTGCCAGCAGTCTACTGACTAGCCATCTTACCTACAATGAGCAGTTCTTC.

A few counts support this clonotype. V gene TRBV20-1 combines with J gene TRBJ2-1; TRBD1 agrees at 10 bases. V shed 2 bases and J 5 bases; nucleotides not matched to a gene: 6. The germline gives CDR1 DFQATT, CDR2 SNEGSKA (reference sequence). The CDR3 is 15 amino acids. The CDR3 nucleotides read TGCAGTGCTAGAACCGGGACAGGGGCCCACAATGAGCAGTTCTTC. Its translation: CSARTGTGAHNEQFF.

A note on this clonotype: This sequence may be a read error, since a much larger clone differs from it by one base. The CDR3 carries no conserved terminal phenylalanine or tryptophan, so it likely arises from a read error. The chain employs TRBV4-3 and TRBJ2-3; 11 nucleotides line up with TRBD1. Germline CDR1 LGHNA, CDR2 YSLEER. The length of the CDR3 is 17 residues. The junction had 7 bases not matched to a gene; V was cut back by 0 bases and J by 5 bases. In nucleotides, the CDR3 is TGCGCCAGCAGCCAAGATCTGGACAGGGGGCGCGTAGATACGCAGTATCTT. Amino acids: CASSQDLDRGRVDTQYL.

Turning to this clonotype: The junction departs from the called germline gene at one end, perhaps through a read error. The chain uses TRBV4-3 and TRBJ1-1; 7 bases are a match to TRBD1. Germline CDR1 is LGHNA and CDR2 is YSLEER. The CDR3 length is 13 residues. The CDR3 coding sequence is TGCGCCAGCAGCCCCGGCAGGGGGACTGGAGCTTTCTTT. Amino acid sequence: CASSPGRGTGAFF.

This clonotype was seen more than once but under ten times. The chain carries TRBV28 and TRBJ1-2; perhaps TRBD1 as D (5 bases). Germline V CDR1 and CDR2: MDHEN, SYDVKM. The CDR3 has 16 amino acids. Between the trimmed V and J ends, which lost 4 bases and 0 bases, there was a span of 15 bases. The DNA for the CDR3 is TGTGCCAGCAGTTCTTCCGGGACCGAAGCTAACTATGGCTACACCTTC. Its translation: CASSSSGTEANYGYTF.

There are a few counts of this clonotype. The gene calls are TRBV12-3 or TRBV12-4 and TRBJ1-6, with D tentatively TRBD1 (5 bases). This CDR3 is 16 amino acids long. The V end lost 6 bases, the J end lost 7 bases, and 19 bases lay between the germline ends. The CDR3 region has the DNA TGTGCCAGCAGCCGCCAGGGAATAACAAAGAATTCACCCCTCCACTTT. It codes for CASSRQGITKNSPLHF.

The V and J genes are TRBV20-1 and TRBJ2-1; D not resolved. Trimming took 4 bases from V and 7 from J, leaving 17 bases between them. Germline CDR1 DFQATT, CDR2 SNEGSKA (reference sequence). The CDR3 contains 14 residues. The CDR3 sequence: CSATPRVSSNEQFF. The CDR3 region has the DNA TGCAGTGCTACGCCGAGAGTTTCCTCGAATGAGCAGTTCTTC.